This T cell receptor (beta chain) was captured in a study of cytomegalovirus exposure and HLA in healthy donors. Germline CDR1 is MGHRA and CDR2 is YSYEKL. The germline V and J ends were trimmed by 0 bases and 3 bases, with 12 bases remaining between them. The CDR3 loop spans 16 amino acids. It was with 60 Vbeta and 13 Jbeta primers that the PCR ran. The repertoire was sequenced with immunoSEQ multiplex PCR; TCRdb's copy has only in-frame clones and lacks some. This table holds 100,000 to 150,000 clones, around four fifths found once. The source is a female donor in good health and CMV-seronegative. Material: PBMCs. This sequence joins TRBV4-1 and TRBJ2-1, with D perhaps TRBD1 (7 bases). CDR3 residues: CASSQDWQGGYNEQFF. The CDR3 DNA follows: TGCGCCAGCAGCCAAGATTGGCAGGGGGGCTACAATGAGCAGTTCTTC.